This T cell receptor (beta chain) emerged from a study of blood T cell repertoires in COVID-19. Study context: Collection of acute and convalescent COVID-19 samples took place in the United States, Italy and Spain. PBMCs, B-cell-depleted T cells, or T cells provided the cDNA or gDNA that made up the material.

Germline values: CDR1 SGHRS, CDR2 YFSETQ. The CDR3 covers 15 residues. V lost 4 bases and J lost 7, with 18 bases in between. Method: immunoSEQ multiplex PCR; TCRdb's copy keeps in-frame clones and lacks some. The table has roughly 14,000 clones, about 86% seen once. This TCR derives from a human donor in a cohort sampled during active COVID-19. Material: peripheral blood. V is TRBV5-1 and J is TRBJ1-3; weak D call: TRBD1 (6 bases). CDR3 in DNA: TGCGCCAGCAGCCCTAGTTACACAGGGACGAACACCATATATTTT. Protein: CASSPSYTGTNTIYF.